The source of this T cell receptor (beta chain) is a study of blood T cell repertoires in COVID-19. Overall study: The United States, Italy and Spain were the sources of the acute and convalescent COVID-19 samples. From T cells, B-cell-depleted T cells, or PBMCs came the material, which was cDNA or gDNA.

Allocation to cohorts depended on clinical history reported by the participants. As handled by the study authors: Quantification of nucleated cells was approximated via reference gene primer amplification. The table came from immunoSEQ multiplex PCR; TCRdb's copy has only in-frame clones and leaves some out. The V and J calls and clone size are taken from that table; D and trimming were inferred from the DNA. Of over 200,000 clones in the sample, roughly 86% were seen once. V gave up 1 base and J gave up 4 bases, with 16 bases separating them. The CDR3 extends over 16 amino acids. Germline assignment: CDR1 MNHEY and CDR2 SVGAGI.

The TCR sequence derives from a woman younger than 45 with acute COVID-19. This chain connects TRBV6-5 to TRBJ1-1; tentatively, D is TRBD1 (5 bases). The sequencing input was PBMCs or T cells enriched from blood (not recorded which). CDR3 sequence reads: CASSYWDFQIPTEAFF. CDR3 bases: TGTGCCAGCAGTTACTGGGACTTCCAGATCCCCACTGAAGCTTTCTTT.